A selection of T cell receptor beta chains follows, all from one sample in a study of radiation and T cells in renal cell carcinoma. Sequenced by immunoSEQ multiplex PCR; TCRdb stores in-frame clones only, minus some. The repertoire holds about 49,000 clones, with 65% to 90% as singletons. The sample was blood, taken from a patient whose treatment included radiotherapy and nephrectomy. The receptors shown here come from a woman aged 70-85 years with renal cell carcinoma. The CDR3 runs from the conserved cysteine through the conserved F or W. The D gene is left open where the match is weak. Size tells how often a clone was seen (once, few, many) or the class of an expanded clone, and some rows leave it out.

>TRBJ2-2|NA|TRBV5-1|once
TGCGCCAGCAGCTTGGACGCCGGGACTTACACCGGGGAGCTGTTTTTT
CASSLDAGTYTGELFF
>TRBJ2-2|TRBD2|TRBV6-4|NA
TGTGCCAGCAAAAGCGGGAGGAACACCGGGGAGCTGTTTTTT
CASKSGRNTGELFF
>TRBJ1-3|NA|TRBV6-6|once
TGTGCCAGCAGCCGGGGACCTGGAAACACCATATATTTT
CASSRGPGNTIYF
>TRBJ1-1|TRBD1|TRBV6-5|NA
TGTGCCAGCAGTTCCTCCGGGACAGGGAACACTGAAGCTTTCTTT
CASSSSGTGNTEAFF
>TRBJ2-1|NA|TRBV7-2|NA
TGTGCCAGCGTACCCGTTCCCTACAATGAGCAGTTCTTC
CASVPVPYNEQFF
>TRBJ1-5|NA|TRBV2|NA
TGTGCCAGCGGGGGGAACCGCAATCAGCCCCAGCATTTT
CASGGNRNQPQHF
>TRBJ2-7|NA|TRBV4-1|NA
TGCGCCAGCAGCCCAATCGCTCGTCTTAGGCACGAGCAGTACTTC
CASSPIARLRHEQYF
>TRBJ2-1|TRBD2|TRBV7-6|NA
TGTGCCAGCAGCTCCGGACTAGCGGGGGGGTATGAGCAGTTCTTC
CASSSGLAGGYEQFF
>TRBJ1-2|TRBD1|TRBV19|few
TGTGCCAGTAGTATAGGGACTTCGGGACAGGTCTATGGCTACACCTTC
CASSIGTSGQVYGYTF
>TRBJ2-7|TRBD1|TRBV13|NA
TGTGCCAGCAGCTCCGCCGGGACAGGAGCCTACGAGCAGTACTTC
CASSSAGTGAYEQYF
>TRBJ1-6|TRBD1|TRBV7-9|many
TGTGCCAGCAGCCCCTCGGGGCTGACAGGGAAAAATTCACCCCTCCACTTT
CASSPSGLTGKNSPLHF
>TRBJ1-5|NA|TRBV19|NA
TGTGCCAGTAGTAGCCCAGGCCCTCAGCCCCAGCATTTT
CASSSPGPQPQHF
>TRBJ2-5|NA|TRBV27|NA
TGTGCCAGCAGTACCCGGGGGATACAAGAGACCCAGTACTTC
CASSTRGIQETQYF
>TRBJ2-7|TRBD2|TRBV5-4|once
TGTGCCAGCAGTCGGACTAGCGGGTTCTACGAGCAGTACTTC
CASSRTSGFYEQYF
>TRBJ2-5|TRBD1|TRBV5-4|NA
TGTGCCAGCAGCCGTGAGACAGGGTGGGAAGAGACCCAGTACTTC
CASSRETGWEETQYF
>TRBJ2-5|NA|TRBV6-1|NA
TGTGCCAGCAGAGGGGGGCCTCAACAAGAGACCCAGTACTTC
CASRGGPQQETQYF
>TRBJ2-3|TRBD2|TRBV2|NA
TGTGCCAGCACGCTAGCGGGATTGGCAGATACGCAGTATTTT
CASTLAGLADTQYF
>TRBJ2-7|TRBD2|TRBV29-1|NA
TGCAGCGTTGCTAGCGGGCTCTCCTACGAGCAGTACTTC
CSVASGLSYEQYF
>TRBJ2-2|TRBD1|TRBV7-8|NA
TGTGCCAGCAGCCCAAGGGACAGGGGGAACACCGGGGAGCTGTTTTTT
CASSPRDRGNTGELFF
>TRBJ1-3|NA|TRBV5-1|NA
TGCGCCAGCTCAGCAGGGCTGGCTGGAAACACCATATATTTT
CASSAGLAGNTIYF
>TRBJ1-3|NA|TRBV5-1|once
TGCGCCAGCAGCTTCGCCGACTCTGGAAACACCATATATTTT
CASSFADSGNTIYF
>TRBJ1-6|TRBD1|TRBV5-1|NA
TGCGCCAGCAGCAGGGGGACAGGGAATAATTCACCCCTCCACTTT
CASSRGTGNNSPLHF
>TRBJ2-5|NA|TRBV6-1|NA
TGTGCCATCTCCCTTGGGGGGCAAGAGACCCAGTACTTC
CAISLGGQETQYF
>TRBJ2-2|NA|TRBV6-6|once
TGTGCCAGCATTTCCGGGGGCAGTGGCGGGGAGCTGTTTTTT
CASISGGSGGELFF
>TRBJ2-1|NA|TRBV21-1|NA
TGTGCCAGCAGCTCCCGGACAGGAACCAATGAGCAGTTCTTC
CASSSRTGTNEQFF
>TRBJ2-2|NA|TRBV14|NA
TGTGCCAGCAGCCAAGCCGTCGTGGGTGGGGGCGCAAACACCGGGGAGCTGTTTTTT
CASSQAVVGGGANTGELFF
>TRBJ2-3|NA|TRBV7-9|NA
TGTGCCAGCAGCTTAGTTATAGGCAGCACAGATACGCAGTATTTT
CASSLVIGSTDTQYF
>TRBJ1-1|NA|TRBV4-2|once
TGTGCCAGCAGCCAAGCCGGGAACACTGAAGCTTTCTTT
CASSQAGNTEAFF
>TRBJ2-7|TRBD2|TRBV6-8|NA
TGTGCCAGCAGTTACCCGACCCGGGCCCCAATAGCGGGGGATTCCTACGAGCAGTACTTC
CASSYPTRAPIAGDSYEQYF
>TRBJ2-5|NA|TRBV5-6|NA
TGTGCCAGCAGAACCCTTGGAGCCGAGACCCAGTACTTC
CASRTLGAETQYF
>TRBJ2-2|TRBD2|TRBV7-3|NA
TGTGCCAGCAGCTTAACTGGGCTAGCGGGACTTGGGGAGCTGTTTTTT
CASSLTGLAGLGELFF
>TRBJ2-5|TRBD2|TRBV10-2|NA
TGCGCCAGCAGTGAAGGGACTAACCAAGAGACCCAGTACTTC
CASSEGTNQETQYF
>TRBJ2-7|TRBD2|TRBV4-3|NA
TGCGCCAGCAGCCAAGACACTAGCGGGGGCCCCCTCGAGCAGTACTTC
CASSQDTSGGPLEQYF
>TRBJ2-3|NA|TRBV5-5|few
TGTGCCAGCAGCTTGATTCGTGATACGCAGTATTTT
CASSLIRDTQYF
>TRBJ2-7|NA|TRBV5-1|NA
TGCGCCAGCAGCAGGGACTTCTACGAGCAGTACTTC
CASSRDFYEQYF
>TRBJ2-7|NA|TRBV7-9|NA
TGTGCCAGCAGCTCAGGGGACCGGGCCTACGAGCAGTACTTC
CASSSGDRAYEQYF
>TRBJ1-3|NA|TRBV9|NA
TGTGCCAGCAGCCACGACCTCTCTGGAAACACCATATATTTT
CASSHDLSGNTIYF
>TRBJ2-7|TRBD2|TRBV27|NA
TGTGCCAGCAGTTTTGGCGGGGGAAAATCCTACGAGCAGTACTTC
CASSFGGGKSYEQYF
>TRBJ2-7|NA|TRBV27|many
TGTGCCAGCAGTCCCACTGCCGCGGGGGAGCAGTACTTC
CASSPTAAGEQYF
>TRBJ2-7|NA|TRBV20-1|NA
TGCAGTGCTAGTATCCCCCAGTACTTC
CSASIPQYF
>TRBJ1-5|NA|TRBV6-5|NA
TGTGCCAGCAGTTTTATCCGAGGAGGGCTTAATCAGCCCCAGCATTTT
CASSFIRGGLNQPQHF
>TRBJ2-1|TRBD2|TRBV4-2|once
TGTGCCAGCAGCCAAGATACTGGGACTAGGTACAATGAGCAGTTCTTC
CASSQDTGTRYNEQFF
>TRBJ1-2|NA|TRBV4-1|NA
TGCGCCAGCAGCCAAGGCGCATTGATCTACGGCTACACCTTC
CASSQGALIYGYTF
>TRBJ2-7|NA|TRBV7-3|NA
TGTGCCGGGGGATGTCACCCGATCTCCTACGAGCAGTACTTC
CAGGCHPISYEQYF